The rows below give T cell receptor beta chains drawn from one sample of a study of T-cell memory formation after mild COVID-19. TCRdb processed the 5' RACE reads anew with MiXCR; each CDR3 protein has one entry. The data contain some 200,000 distinct CDR3 sequences, about a fifth of them singletons. Sequences were obtained from PBMCs or a T cell subset sorted from them (not recorded which). The source of these receptors is an adult woman who had mild COVID-19 (a few samples of this study predate the infection). Cell type and time point are not known. CDR3s include the opening cysteine and the closing phenylalanine or tryptophan. A D gene is named only where the DNA matches it firmly. Clone size is stated in some rows and not others, as once, few, many or a class when expanded.

D,V,J,size,DNA,CDR3
NA,TRBV7-9,TRBJ2-2,few,TGTGCCAGCAGCTCCAGGGGGGACACCGGGGAGCTGTTTTTT,CASSSRGDTGELFF
NA,TRBV11-2,TRBJ2-7,NA,TGTGCCAGCAGCTTAGAGGAAGGAGAGCAGTACTTC,CASSLEEGEQYF
TRBD1,TRBV5-3,TRBJ2-5,NA,TGTGCCAGAAGCGCACCCCGGGACAGAGAAGAGACCCAGTACTTC,CARSAPRDREETQYF
NA,TRBV6-5,TRBJ2-5,NA,TGTGCCAGCAGTCACGGGGCTTTGGAGACCCAGTACTTC,CASSHGALETQYF
NA,TRBV6-2/TRBV6-3,TRBJ2-7,once,TGTGCCAGCAGTTACCGACTACGAGTCGCGGAGCAGTACTTC,CASSYRLRVAEQYF
NA,TRBV25-1,TRBJ1-2,NA,TGTGCCAGCAGTGAAGCGGTAACAGGCCTATACTATGGCTACACCTTC,CASSEAVTGLYYGYTF
NA,TRBV12-3/TRBV12-4,TRBJ2-3,NA,TGTGCCAGCGGACCAGGGGTGGATACGCAGTATTTT,CASGPGVDTQYF
TRBD2,TRBV12-3/TRBV12-4,TRBJ2-1,NA,TGTGCCAGCAGTCCGGGACTAGCGCCCAATGAGCAGTTCTTC,CASSPGLAPNEQFF
NA,TRBV6-6,TRBJ1-1,NA,TGTGCCAGCGGGGCAGCGCATAGTGTGACTGAAGCTTTCTTT,CASGAAHSVTEAFF
NA,TRBV6-4,TRBJ2-2,few,TGTGCCAGCAGTGTGGCACCAGGGACCGGGGAGCTGTTTTTT,CASSVAPGTGELFF
NA,TRBV30,TRBJ2-2,once,TGTGCCTGGGACCCCACTTGGAGCACCGGGGAGCTGTTTTTT,CAWDPTWSTGELFF
NA,TRBV5-1,TRBJ2-7,few,TGCGCCAGCAGCCCCCGAATCTACGAGCAGTACTTC,CASSPRIYEQYF
NA,TRBV9,TRBJ2-1,few,TGTGCCAGCAGCTTAACTCATGAGCAGTTCTTC,CASSLTHEQFF